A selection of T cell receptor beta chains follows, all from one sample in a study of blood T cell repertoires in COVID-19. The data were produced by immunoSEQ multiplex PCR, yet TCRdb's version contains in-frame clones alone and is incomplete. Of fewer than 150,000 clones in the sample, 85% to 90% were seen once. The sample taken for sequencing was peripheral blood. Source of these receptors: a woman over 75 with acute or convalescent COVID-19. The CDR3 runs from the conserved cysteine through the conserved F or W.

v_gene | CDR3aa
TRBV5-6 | CASSRGGNGNQPQHF
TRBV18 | CASSPRQGASSEQYF
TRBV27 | CASSPVYLNSYEQYF
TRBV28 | CASSLSGGRNYGYTF
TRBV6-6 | CASRWDRASTDTQYF
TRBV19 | CASRGAGALGGGELFF
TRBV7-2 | CASSLAVRGGLNNEQFF
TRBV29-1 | CSASSGANTGELFF
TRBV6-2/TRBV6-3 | CASSIHSRPGQGRSGYTF
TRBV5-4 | CASSSPGQGVYSGYTF
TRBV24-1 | CATSDSITGTGELFF
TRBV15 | CATSRDTDSANGMNTEAFF
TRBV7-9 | CASSFVDYGYTF